A single sample is the source of the 29 T cell receptor beta chains below, sequenced in a study of cytomegalovirus exposure and HLA in healthy donors. Data came from immunoSEQ multiplex PCR; TCRdb stores just in-frame clones and leaves some out. The profile covers more than 250,000 clones, with about nine tenths appearing a single time and over 1% taken by the ten largest. The source material was PBMCs. The receptors here all came from a woman under 40 in good health and CMV-seropositive.

The genes are TRBV18 and TRBJ2-5, with 7 bases that match TRBD2. Germline CDR1 KGHSH, CDR2 LQKENI. This CDR3 is 13 amino acids long. The V segment lost 8 bases and the J segment 3 bases; nucleotides outside the gene matches: 6. CDR3 sequence (DNA): TGTGCCAGCCAAAGACGGGGGGAAGAGACCCAGTACTTC. Amino acids: CASQRRGEETQYF.

The gene calls are TRBV5-5 and TRBJ2-7; 8 nucleotides match TRBD1. The CDR3 length is 14 residues. Trimming took 4 bases from V and 3 from J; bases not matched to a gene: 6. CDR1 and CDR2 from the germline V gene are SGHKS and YYEKEE (reference sequence). CDR3 in amino acids: CASSPGQDIYEQYF. The CDR3 DNA is TGTGCCAGCAGCCCGGGACAGGACATCTACGAGCAGTACTTC.

The chain combines TRBV29-1 with TRBJ2-3; the match to TRBD2 covers 12 bases. This CDR3 comprises 17 residues. Per germline, CDR1 SQVTM and CDR2 ANQGSEA. After removal of 3 bases from V and 3 bases from J, the junction contained 10 bases not matched to a gene. Written as DNA, the CDR3 is TGCAGCGTTGAGACGGCTAGCGGGGGGGGGTGGACAGATACGCAGTATTTT. Translating it yields CSVETASGGGWTDTQYF.

CDR3 in DNA: TGTGCCAGCAGCGTCCGACAGGACGGTTACTACGAGCAGTACTTC. Its protein is CASSVRQDGYYEQYF. The V call is TRBV11-1, the J call TRBJ2-7; D may be TRBD1 (6 bases). Trimming cost V 5 bases and J 3 bases, with 17 bases left between them. The CDR3 totals 15 residues. CDR1 is SGHAT, CDR2 FQDESV, per germline (reference sequence).

This rearrangement joins TRBV6-5 to TRBJ1-3; no firm D call. Germline CDR1 MNHEY, CDR2 SVGAGI. Deletions cut 6 bases from V and 3 bases from J, with 3 bases between. The CDR3 runs 11 residues. The CDR3 DNA is TGTGCCAGCAGGGATGGAAACACCATATATTTT. This sequence encodes CASRDGNTIYF.

This chain links TRBV5-1 with TRBJ1-6; TRBD1 might be the D (6 bases). The germline CDR1 and CDR2 sequences are SGHRS and YFSETQ. The CDR3 runs 16 residues. Trimming removed 4 bases at V and 0 bases at J, with 11 bases between. CDR3 in DNA: TGCGCCAGCAGCAGGGGGGATAGCTCCTATAATTCACCCCTCCACTTT. It translates to CASSRGDSSYNSPLHF.

This sequence joins TRBV7-8 and TRBJ2-5; maybe TRBD2 (6 bases). Trimming took 0 bases from V and 4 from J, leaving 15 bases between them. The V gene's germline CDR1 is SGHVS and CDR2 FQNEAQ. The CDR3 sequence is 16 residues long. The CDR3 loop reads CASSLAGASARETQYF. The CDR3 bases are TGTGCCAGCAGCTTAGCAGGGGCTAGCGCACGAGAGACCCAGTACTTC.

V gene TRBV4-1 combines with J gene TRBJ2-7; D ambiguous. CDR1 and CDR2 (germline): MGHRA, YSYEKL. Trimming pared 1 base from V and 5 bases from J, leaving 9 bases between. The CDR3 is 13 residues long. The CDR3 sequence: CASSQVGPDEQYF. Here the CDR3 DNA reads TGCGCCAGCAGCCAAGTTGGGCCAGACGAGCAGTACTTC.

As concerns this clone: Additional DNA sequences in this sample encode the identical CDR3. The chain links TRBV5-1 to TRBJ1-2, with 8 bases matching TRBD1. This CDR3 is built from 13 residues. CDR1 is SGHRS, CDR2 YFSETQ, per germline. J gave up 5 bases and V 0 bases, and 0 bases lay outside the gene matches. In nucleotides, the CDR3 is TGCGCCAGCAGCTTGGGGGACAGGTATGGCTACACCTTC. Its translation: CASSLGDRYGYTF.

The chain couples TRBV9 to TRBJ1-1, with D possibly matching TRBD1 (6 bases). The CDR3 is made up of 14 amino acids. Germline-derived CDR1 and CDR2 are SGDLS and YYNGEE. V was trimmed by 0 bases and J by 5 bases, leaving 11 bases between them. CDR3 in amino acids: CASSVAVQGTEAFF. The CDR3 DNA follows: TGTGCCAGCAGCGTAGCCGTCCAGGGGACTGAAGCTTTCTTT.

The V and J genes are TRBV4-3 and TRBJ1-6; D may be TRBD1 (5 bases). Trimming took off 0 bases at V and 7 bases at J, with 13 bases between the two ends. The CDR3 sequence is 16 residues long. The germline V gene has CDR1 LGHNA and CDR2 YSLEER. CDR3 protein: CASSQEGQGGNSPLHF. CDR3 DNA sequence: TGCGCCAGCAGCCAAGAGGGGCAGGGAGGGAATTCACCCCTCCACTTT.

This sequence joins TRBV2 and TRBJ1-2, with TRBD1 as a possible D gene (5 bases). The germline gives CDR1 SNHLY, CDR2 FYNNEI. This CDR3 has 16 residues. V was shortened by 2 bases and J by 3 bases, with 16 bases between the two germline ends. This CDR3 reads CASSETLYRTYYGYTF. The CDR3 DNA is TGTGCCAGCAGTGAAACGCTGTACAGGACCTACTATGGCTACACCTTC.

The chain employs TRBV5-6 and TRBJ2-1; D not certain. This CDR3 has 17 residues. V lost 4 bases, J lost 0 bases, and 17 bases lay in between. The germline gives CDR1 SGHDT, CDR2 YYEEEE. CDR3 residues: CASSPGGPYSSYNEQFF. The CDR3 DNA is TGTGCCAGCAGCCCAGGCGGTCCCTATAGCTCCTACAATGAGCAGTTCTTC.

The chain carries TRBV10-3 and TRBJ1-3; tentatively, D is TRBD1 (6 bases). The CDR3 has 13 residues. Trimming shortened V by 6 bases and J by 3 bases, and 9 bases separated the two germline ends. The V gene's germline CDR1 is ENHRY and CDR2 SYGVKD. CDR3 sequence reads: CAIRTGYGNTIYF. The CDR3 coding sequence is TGTGCCATCAGGACAGGTTATGGAAACACCATATATTTT.

This rearrangement joins TRBV15 to TRBJ2-7; D is perhaps TRBD2 (7 bases). V was shortened by 5 bases and J by 4 bases, with 27 bases between the two germline ends. There are 18 residues in the CDR3. The germline V gene encodes CDR1 LNHNV and CDR2 YYDKDF (reference sequence). CDR3 in amino acids: CATSSRPLGGGRNYEQYF. For the CDR3, the DNA is TGTGCCACCAGCTCACGGCCCCTGGGGGGCGGGAGAAATTACGAGCAGTACTTC.

Of note for this clone: Other DNA sequences in the same sample also yield this CDR3. The rearrangement links TRBV30 to TRBJ1-2, with D hard to call. The CDR3 sequence is 13 residues long. Germline CDR1 is GTSNPN and CDR2 is SVGIG (reference sequence). V lost 0 bases and J 2 bases, leaving 7 bases between the germline ends. The CDR3 sequence: CAWSVSGNYGYTF. CDR3 bases: TGTGCCTGGAGTGTTTCGGGAAACTATGGCTACACCTTC. The full variable domain, rest sourced from reference TRBV30 and TRBJ1-2, is SQTIHQWPATLVQPVGSPLSLECTVEGTSNPNLYWYRQAAGRGLQLLFYSVGIGQISSEVPQNLSASRPQDRQFILSSKKLLLSDSGFYLCAWSVSGNYGYTFGSGTRLTVV.

On this clone: The same CDR3 can be traced to other DNA sequences in this sample. The chain uses TRBV9 and TRBJ1-2; unclear D gene. Germline values: CDR1 SGDLS, CDR2 YYNGEE. The CDR3 is 11 residues long. V lost 2 bases and J 5 bases, leaving 4 bases between the germline ends. Here the CDR3 DNA reads TGTGCCAGCAGCGTCGGGTATGGCTACACCTTC. This encodes CASSVGYGYTF.

The rearrangement links TRBV19 to TRBJ1-2, with no clear D. This CDR3 has 12 residues. Trimming took 3 bases from V and 4 from J, leaving 6 bases between them. Germline CDR1 reads LNHDA; CDR2 reads SQIVND (reference sequence). This CDR3 is CASSIYSYGYTF. In DNA form, the CDR3 reads TGTGCCAGTAGTATTTACAGCTATGGCTACACCTTC.

This clone turned up a few times. This sequence joins TRBV27 and TRBJ2-2; a possible D gene is TRBD2 (6 bases). Germline assignment: CDR1 MNHEY and CDR2 SMNVEV (reference sequence). Trimming removed 5 bases at V and 5 bases at J, with 15 bases between. The CDR3 length is 15 residues. CDR3 nucleotide sequence: TGTGCCAGCAGTGTACTAGCTGGAGGGACCGGGGAGCTGTTTTTT. Its protein is CASSVLAGGTGELFF.

This clone was seen a handful of times. The chain couples TRBV2 to TRBJ1-2; 9 nucleotides line up with TRBD1. Germline CDR1 is SNHLY and CDR2 is FYNNEI. V shed 6 bases, J shed 8 bases, and the junction held 4 bases outside the gene matches. The CDR3 has 12 amino acids. The CDR3 sequence: CASSFTGGGYTF. The DNA of the CDR3 is TGTGCCAGCAGCTTCACAGGGGGCGGCTACACCTTC.

V and J are TRBV5-1 and TRBJ2-1, with 14 bases aligning to TRBD2. V shed 4 bases, J shed 9 bases, and the junction held 9 bases outside the gene matches. The CDR3 runs 16 residues. Germline V lookup: CDR1 SGHRS, CDR2 YFSETQ. In DNA, the CDR3 is TGCGCCAGCAGCGGAGGGACTAGCGGGAGCTATGGTGAGCAGTTCTTC. It specifies CASSGGTSGSYGEQFF.

As to this clone: Other DNA sequences in the same sample also yield this CDR3. The J gene is TRBJ2-1, the V gene TRBV27, with unresolved D. This CDR3 region has 11 residues. Germline CDR1 reads MNHEY; CDR2 reads SMNVEV (reference sequence). V was cut by 3 bases and J by 8 bases, with 5 bases left in between. The CDR3 sequence is CASSFGDEQFF. CDR3 DNA sequence: TGTGCCAGCAGTTTCGGCGATGAGCAGTTCTTC.

The CDR3 bases are TGTGCCTCGAGGTCCTACAATGAGCAGTTCTTC. It translates to CASRSYNEQFF. This sequence joins TRBV28 and TRBJ2-1, with D unclear. This CDR3 region has 11 residues. CDR1 MDHEN and CDR2 SYDVKM come from the germline V gene. The V end lost 11 bases, the J end lost 1 base, and 6 bases lay between the germline ends.

The chain uses TRBV4-2 and TRBJ1-1, with D tentatively TRBD1 (5 bases). CDR3 length equals 11 residues. The germline V and J ends were trimmed by 8 bases and 5 bases, with 9 bases remaining between them. In germline, CDR1 is LGHNA, CDR2 YNFKEQ. The CDR3: CASLWGTEAFF. The CDR3 coding sequence is TGTGCCAGCTTGTGGGGGACTGAAGCTTTCTTT.

For the CDR3, the DNA is TGTGCCAGCAGTAGGGACAGGAAAGAGACCCAGTACTTC. It yields the protein CASSRDRKETQYF. The V and J genes are TRBV6-5 and TRBJ2-5, with 8 bases aligning to TRBD1. Trimming at V came to 5 bases and at J to 3 bases, leaving 2 bases not matched to a gene. CDR1 is MNHEY, CDR2 SVGAGI, per germline. This CDR3 has 13 amino acids.

The chain employs TRBV19 and TRBJ1-1; 8 bases are shared with TRBD1. Germline CDR1 reads LNHDA; CDR2 reads SQIVND (reference sequence). V shed 6 bases and J 3 bases; nucleotides not matched to a gene: 3. The CDR3 is made up of 13 amino acids. CDR3 protein: CASRDRADTEAFF. In DNA form, the CDR3 reads TGTGCCAGTAGGGACAGGGCTGACACTGAAGCTTTCTTT. Full variable domain (missing parts from reference TRBV19 and TRBJ1-1): DGGITQSPKYLFRKEGQNVTLSCEQNLNHDAMYWYRQDPGQGLRLIYYSQIVNDFQKGDIAEGYSVSREKKESFPLTVTSAQKNPTAFYLCASRDRADTEAFFGQGTRLTVV.

The chain couples TRBV2 to TRBJ1-2; D uncertain. Germline V CDR1 and CDR2: SNHLY, FYNNEI. The CDR3 has 15 amino acids. V gave up 2 bases and J gave up 4 bases, with 14 bases separating them. The CDR3 loop is CASSEKGRTPYGYTF. The CDR3 DNA is TGTGCCAGCAGTGAAAAGGGCAGGACGCCCTATGGCTACACCTTC.

The V call is TRBV11-3, the J call TRBJ2-1, with unresolved D. The CDR3 is 15 amino acids. V lost 4 bases to trimming and J lost 0 bases, with 10 bases between them. CDR1 SGHNT and CDR2 YENEEA come from the germline V gene. CDR3 in DNA: TGTGCCAGCAGCTCCAGACACAACTCCTACAATGAGCAGTTCTTC. Translation: CASSSRHNSYNEQFF.

This clone was seen more than once but under ten times. J is TRBJ2-1 and V is TRBV30, with no clear D. Germline-derived CDR1 and CDR2 are GTSNPN and SVGIG (reference sequence). Trimming shortened V by 2 bases and J by 7 bases, and 9 bases separated the two germline ends. CDR3 length equals 12 residues. The CDR3 region has the DNA TGTGCCTGGAGTTTCTCGTCGAATGAGCAGTTCTTC. This sequence encodes CAWSFSSNEQFF.